These 3 T cell receptor beta chains were all obtained from the same sample, sequenced in a study of blood T cell repertoires in COVID-19. The protocol was immunoSEQ multiplex PCR, while the TCRdb copy is restricted to in-frame clones and leaves out a portion. Found here are about 190,000 clones, under 80% of them singletons; the top ten hold around 12%. The specimen was peripheral blood. The receptors were sampled from a woman between 45 and 60 years old with acute or convalescent COVID-19.

The chain has TRBV10-2 and TRBJ2-7; no clear D. Per the germline V gene, CDR1 is WSHSY and CDR2 is SAAADI. The CDR3 spans 12 residues. The ends were cut back, 3 bases at V and 0 bases at J, with 3 bases in the middle. CDR3 nucleotide sequence: TGCGCCAGCAGTGACGTCTCCTACGAGCAGTACTTC. Translated: CASSDVSYEQYF.

The chain employs TRBV27 and TRBJ1-1; possible D gene TRBD1, 5 bases. The CDR3 is 14 amino acids. Trimming stripped 7 bases from V and 5 bases from J, with 17 bases between. Germline CDR1 MNHEY, CDR2 SMNVEV (reference sequence). The CDR3 bases are TGTGCCAGCAAGGGCAGGGCGCTCGGGACTGAAGCTTTCTTT. Its translation: CASKGRALGTEAFF.

This chain joins TRBV5-4 and TRBJ2-3; TRBD2 aligns across 7 bases. The germline gives CDR1 SGHNT, CDR2 YYREEE (reference sequence). Trimming cost V 2 bases and J 4 bases; bases outside gene matches: 7. The CDR3 totals 15 residues. This CDR3 reads CASSLGAGTSDTQYF. The CDR3, as DNA: TGTGCCAGCAGCTTAGGAGCGGGGACCTCAGATACGCAGTATTTT.